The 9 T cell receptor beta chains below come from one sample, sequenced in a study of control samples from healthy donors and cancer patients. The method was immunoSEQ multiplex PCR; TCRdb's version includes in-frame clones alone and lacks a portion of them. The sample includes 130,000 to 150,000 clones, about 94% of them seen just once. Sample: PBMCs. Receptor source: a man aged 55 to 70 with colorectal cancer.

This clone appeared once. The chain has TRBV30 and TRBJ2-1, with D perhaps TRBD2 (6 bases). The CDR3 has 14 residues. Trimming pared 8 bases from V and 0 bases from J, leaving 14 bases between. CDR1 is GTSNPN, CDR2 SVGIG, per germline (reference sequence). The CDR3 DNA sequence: TGTGCCCTCCGGGCGGGGAGCTCCTACAATGAGCAGTTCTTC. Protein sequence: CALRAGSSYNEQFF.

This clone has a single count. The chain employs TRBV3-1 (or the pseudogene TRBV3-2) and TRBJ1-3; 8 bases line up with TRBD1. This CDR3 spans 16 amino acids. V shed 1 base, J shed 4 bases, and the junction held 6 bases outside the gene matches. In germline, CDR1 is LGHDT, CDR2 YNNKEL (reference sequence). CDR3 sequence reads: CASSQGVTGAGNTIYF. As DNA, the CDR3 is TGTGCCAGCAGCCAAGGGGTGACAGGGGCGGGAAACACCATATATTTT.

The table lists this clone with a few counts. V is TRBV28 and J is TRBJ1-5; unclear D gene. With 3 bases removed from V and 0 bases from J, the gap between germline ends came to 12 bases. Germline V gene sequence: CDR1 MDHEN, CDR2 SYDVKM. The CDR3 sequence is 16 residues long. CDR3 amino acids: CASSLGPRVSNQPQHF. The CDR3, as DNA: TGTGCCAGCAGTTTGGGCCCTCGGGTTAGCAATCAGCCCCAGCATTTT.

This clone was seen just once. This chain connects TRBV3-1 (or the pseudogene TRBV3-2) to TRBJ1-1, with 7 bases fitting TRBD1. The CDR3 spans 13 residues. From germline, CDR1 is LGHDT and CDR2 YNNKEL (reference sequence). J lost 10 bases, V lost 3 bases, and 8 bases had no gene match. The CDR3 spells CASSHVQGEGAFF. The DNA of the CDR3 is TGTGCCAGCAGCCACGTTCAGGGGGAAGGAGCTTTCTTT.

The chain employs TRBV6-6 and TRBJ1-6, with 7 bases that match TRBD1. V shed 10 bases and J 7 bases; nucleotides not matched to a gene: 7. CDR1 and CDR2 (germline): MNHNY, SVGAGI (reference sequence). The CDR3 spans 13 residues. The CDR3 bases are TGTGCCACCGGGACAGCCACCAATTCACCCCTCCACTTT. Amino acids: CATGTATNSPLHF.

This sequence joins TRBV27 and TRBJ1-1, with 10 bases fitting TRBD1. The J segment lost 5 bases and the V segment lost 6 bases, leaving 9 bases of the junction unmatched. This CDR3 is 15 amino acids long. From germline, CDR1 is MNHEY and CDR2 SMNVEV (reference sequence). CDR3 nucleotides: TGTGCCAGCAGCGACCGGGACAGGGGTATGACTGAAGCTTTCTTT. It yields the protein CASSDRDRGMTEAFF.

In nucleotides, the CDR3 is TGTGCCAGCAGCCAACAGGTGGCGGGGGAGCTGTTTTTT. Its translation: CASSQQVAGELFF. The chain employs TRBV3-1 (or the pseudogene TRBV3-2) and TRBJ2-2, with D hard to call. Germline CDR1 and CDR2: LGHDT and YNNKEL (reference sequence). V lost 2 bases and J lost 8, with 9 bases in between. The CDR3 is made up of 13 amino acids.

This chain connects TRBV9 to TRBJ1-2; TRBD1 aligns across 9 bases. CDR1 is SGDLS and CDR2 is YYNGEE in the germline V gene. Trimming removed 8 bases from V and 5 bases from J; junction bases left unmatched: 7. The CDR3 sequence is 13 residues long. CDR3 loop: CASRDRAEYGYTF. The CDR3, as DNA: TGTGCCAGTAGGGACAGGGCTGAGTATGGCTACACCTTC.

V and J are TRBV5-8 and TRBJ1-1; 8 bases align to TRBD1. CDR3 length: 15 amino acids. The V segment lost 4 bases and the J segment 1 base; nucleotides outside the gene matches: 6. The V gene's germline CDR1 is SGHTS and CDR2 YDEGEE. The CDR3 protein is CASSKGQGPNTEAFF. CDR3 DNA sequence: TGTGCCAGCAGCAAAGGACAGGGACCGAACACTGAAGCTTTCTTT. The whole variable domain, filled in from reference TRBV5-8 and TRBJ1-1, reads EAGVTQSPTHLIKTRGQQATLRCSPISGHTSVYWYQQALGLGLQFLLWYDEGEERNRGNFPPRFSGRQFPNYSSELNVNALELEDSALYLCASSKGQGPNTEAFFGQGTRLTVV.